This T cell receptor beta chain is from a study of T cell responses to AZD1222 COVID-19 vaccine. Pooled samples include second doses given at about 4 or 12 weeks. General study findings and limits: Rises in breadth and depth of Spike-specific TCRs came after two AZD1222 doses. A reported finding is that nearly half of spike-specific TCRs target unmutated variant regions.

On this clone itself: No antigen is known for it.

Germline assignment: CDR1 SGHRS and CDR2 YFSETQ. V gave up 1 base and J gave up 7 bases; unmatched junction bases: 9. There are 16 residues in the CDR3. The method was immunoSEQ multiplex PCR; TCRdb's version includes in-frame clones alone and lacks a portion of them. This sample has tens of thousands of clones, with around 87% found just once. This rearrangement joins TRBV5-1 to TRBJ2-2; 8 bases match TRBD1. Here the sequenced sample was peripheral blood, taken 28 days after the second AZD1222 dose. The receptor comes from an adult who received the AZD1222 COVID-19 vaccine. CDR3 amino acids: CASSLRTGRMGGELFF. CDR3 bases: TGCGCCAGCAGCTTGAGGACAGGGAGAATGGGCGGGGAGCTGTTTTTT.